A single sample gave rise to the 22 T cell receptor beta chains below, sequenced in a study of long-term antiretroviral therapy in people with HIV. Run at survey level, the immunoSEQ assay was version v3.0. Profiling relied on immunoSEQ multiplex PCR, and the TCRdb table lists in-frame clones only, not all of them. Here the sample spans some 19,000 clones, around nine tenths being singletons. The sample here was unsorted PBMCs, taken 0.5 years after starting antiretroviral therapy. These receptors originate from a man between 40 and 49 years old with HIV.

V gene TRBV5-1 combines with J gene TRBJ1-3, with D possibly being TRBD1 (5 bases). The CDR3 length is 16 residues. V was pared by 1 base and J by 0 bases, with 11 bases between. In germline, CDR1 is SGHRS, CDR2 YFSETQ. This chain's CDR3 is CASSLLLGGSGNTIYF. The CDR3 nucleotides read TGCGCCAGCAGCTTGTTACTCGGGGGCTCTGGAAACACCATATATTTT.

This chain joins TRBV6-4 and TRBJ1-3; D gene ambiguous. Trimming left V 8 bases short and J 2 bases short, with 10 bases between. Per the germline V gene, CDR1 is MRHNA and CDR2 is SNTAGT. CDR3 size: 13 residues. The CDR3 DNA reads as TGTGCCAGCCTTTTTATACCTGGAAACACCATATATTTT. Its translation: CASLFIPGNTIYF.

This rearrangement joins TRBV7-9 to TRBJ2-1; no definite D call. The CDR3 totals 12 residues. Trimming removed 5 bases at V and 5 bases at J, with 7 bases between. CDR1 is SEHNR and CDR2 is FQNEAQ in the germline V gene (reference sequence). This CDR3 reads CASSPRDNEQFF. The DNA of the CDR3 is TGTGCCAGCAGCCCTCGGGACAATGAGCAGTTCTTC.

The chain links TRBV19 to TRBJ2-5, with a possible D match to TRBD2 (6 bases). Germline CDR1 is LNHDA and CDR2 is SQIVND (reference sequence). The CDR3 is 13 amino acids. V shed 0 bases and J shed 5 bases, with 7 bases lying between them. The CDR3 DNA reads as TGTGCCAGTAGTATAGATCGGGGGGAGACCCAGTACTTC. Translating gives CASSIDRGETQYF.

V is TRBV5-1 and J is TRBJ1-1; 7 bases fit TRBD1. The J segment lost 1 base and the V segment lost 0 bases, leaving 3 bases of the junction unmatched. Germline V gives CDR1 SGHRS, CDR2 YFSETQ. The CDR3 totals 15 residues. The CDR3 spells CASSLVPGGNTEAFF. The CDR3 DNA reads TGCGCCAGCAGCTTGGTGCCAGGGGGGAACACTGAAGCTTTCTTT.

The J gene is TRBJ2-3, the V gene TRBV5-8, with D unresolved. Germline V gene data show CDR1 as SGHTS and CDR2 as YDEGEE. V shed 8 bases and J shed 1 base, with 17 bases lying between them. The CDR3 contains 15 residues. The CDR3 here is CASRPPTGGTDTQYF. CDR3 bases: TGTGCCAGTAGACCCCCCACGGGCGGCACAGATACGCAGTATTTT. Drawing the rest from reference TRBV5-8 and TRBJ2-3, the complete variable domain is EAGVTQSPTHLIKTRGQQATLRCSPISGHTSVYWYQQALGLGLQFLLWYDEGEERNRGNFPPRFSGRQFPNYSSELNVNALELEDSALYLCASRPPTGGTDTQYFGPGTRLTVL.

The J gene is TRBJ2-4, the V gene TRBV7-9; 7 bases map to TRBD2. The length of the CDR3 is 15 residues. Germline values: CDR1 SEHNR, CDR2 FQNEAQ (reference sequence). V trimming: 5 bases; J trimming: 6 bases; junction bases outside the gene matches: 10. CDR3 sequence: CASSAPGGPRNIQYF. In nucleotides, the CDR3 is TGTGCCAGCAGCGCACCGGGAGGACCAAGAAACATTCAGTACTTC.

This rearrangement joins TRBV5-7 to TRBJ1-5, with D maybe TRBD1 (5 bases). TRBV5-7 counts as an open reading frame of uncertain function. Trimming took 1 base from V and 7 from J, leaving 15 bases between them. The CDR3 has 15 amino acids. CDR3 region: CASSLSGQGRQPQHF. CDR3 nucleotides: TGTGCCAGCAGCTTGTCTGGGCAGGGCCGGCAGCCCCAGCATTTT.

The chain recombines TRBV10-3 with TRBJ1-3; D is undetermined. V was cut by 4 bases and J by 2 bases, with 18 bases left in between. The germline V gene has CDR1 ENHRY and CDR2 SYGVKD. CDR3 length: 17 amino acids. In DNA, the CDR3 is TGTGCCATCAGTGTGGGTGCACCTCGAGAAGCTGGAAACACCATATATTTT. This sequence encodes CAISVGAPREAGNTIYF.

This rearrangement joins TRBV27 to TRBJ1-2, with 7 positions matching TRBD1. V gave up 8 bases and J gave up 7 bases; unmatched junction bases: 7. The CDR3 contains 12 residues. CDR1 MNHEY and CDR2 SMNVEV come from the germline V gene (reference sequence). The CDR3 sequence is CASAAGGGGYTF. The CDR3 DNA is TGTGCCAGCGCTGCAGGGGGGGGTGGCTACACCTTC.

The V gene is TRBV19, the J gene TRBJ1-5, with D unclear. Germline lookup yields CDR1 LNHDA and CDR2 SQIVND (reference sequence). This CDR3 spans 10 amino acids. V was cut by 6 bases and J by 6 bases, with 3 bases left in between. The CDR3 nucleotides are TGTGCCAGTAGCGGTCAGCCCCAGCATTTT. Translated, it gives CASSGQPQHF.

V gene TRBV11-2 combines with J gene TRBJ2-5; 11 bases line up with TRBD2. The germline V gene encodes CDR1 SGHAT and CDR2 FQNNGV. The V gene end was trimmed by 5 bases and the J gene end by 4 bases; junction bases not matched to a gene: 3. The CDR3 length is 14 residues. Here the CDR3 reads CASSPSGGTETQYF. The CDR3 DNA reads TGTGCCAGCAGCCCTAGCGGGGGGACAGAGACCCAGTACTTC.

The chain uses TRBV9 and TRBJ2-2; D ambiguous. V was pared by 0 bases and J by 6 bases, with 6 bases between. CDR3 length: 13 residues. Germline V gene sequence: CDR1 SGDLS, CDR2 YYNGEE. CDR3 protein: CASSVEVAGELFF. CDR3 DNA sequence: TGTGCCAGCAGCGTAGAGGTGGCCGGGGAGCTGTTTTTT.

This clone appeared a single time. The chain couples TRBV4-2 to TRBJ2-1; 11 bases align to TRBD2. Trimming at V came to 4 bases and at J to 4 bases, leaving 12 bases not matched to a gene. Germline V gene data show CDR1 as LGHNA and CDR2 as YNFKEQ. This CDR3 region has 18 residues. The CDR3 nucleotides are TGTGCCAGCAGCCCACTCCCGACTAGCGGGAACCCTTACAATGAGCAGTTCTTC. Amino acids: CASSPLPTSGNPYNEQFF.

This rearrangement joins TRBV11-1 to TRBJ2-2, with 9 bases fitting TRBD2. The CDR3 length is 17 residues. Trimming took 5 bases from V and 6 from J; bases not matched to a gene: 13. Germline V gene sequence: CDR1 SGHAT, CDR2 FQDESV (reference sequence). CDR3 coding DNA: TGTGCCAGCAGCCTCGAGGCCTTAGCGGGAGTGGCCGGGGAGCTGTTTTTT. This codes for CASSLEALAGVAGELFF.

CDR3 sequence (DNA): TGCAGCGTTACCCGGGGACAGATAGAAGCTTTCTTT. Amino acid sequence: CSVTRGQIEAFF. V is TRBV29-1 and J is TRBJ1-1; 7 positions match TRBD1. The V gene's germline CDR1 is SQVTM and CDR2 ANQGSEA. The CDR3 consists of 12 residues. Trimming took 5 bases from V and 8 from J; bases not matched to a gene: 8.

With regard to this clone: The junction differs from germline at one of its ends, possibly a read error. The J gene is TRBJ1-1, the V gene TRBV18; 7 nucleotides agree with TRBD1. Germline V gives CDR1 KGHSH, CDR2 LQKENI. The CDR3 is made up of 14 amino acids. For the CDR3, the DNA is TGTGCCAGCTCACCGGCAGGGGGGAACGCTGAAGCTTTCTTT. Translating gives CASSPAGGNAEAFF.

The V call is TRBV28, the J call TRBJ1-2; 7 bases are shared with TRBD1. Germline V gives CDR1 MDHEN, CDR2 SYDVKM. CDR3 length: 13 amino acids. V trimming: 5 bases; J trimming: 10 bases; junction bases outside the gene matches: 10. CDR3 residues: CASSPGTDMTYTF. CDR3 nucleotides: TGTGCCAGCAGTCCCGGGACAGATATGACCTACACCTTC.

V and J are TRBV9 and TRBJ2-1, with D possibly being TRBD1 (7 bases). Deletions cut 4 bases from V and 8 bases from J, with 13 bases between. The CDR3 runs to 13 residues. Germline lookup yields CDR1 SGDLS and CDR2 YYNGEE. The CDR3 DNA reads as TGTGCCAGCAGCCCGCAGGGGGGCTATGAGCAGTTCTTC. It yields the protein CASSPQGGYEQFF.

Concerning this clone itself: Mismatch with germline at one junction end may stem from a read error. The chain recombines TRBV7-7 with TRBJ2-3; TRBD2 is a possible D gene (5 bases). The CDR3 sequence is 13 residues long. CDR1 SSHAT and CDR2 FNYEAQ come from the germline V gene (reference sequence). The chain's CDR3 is CASSLASTDTQYF. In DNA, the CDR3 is TGTGCTAGCAGCTTAGCGAGCACAGATACGCAGTATTTT.

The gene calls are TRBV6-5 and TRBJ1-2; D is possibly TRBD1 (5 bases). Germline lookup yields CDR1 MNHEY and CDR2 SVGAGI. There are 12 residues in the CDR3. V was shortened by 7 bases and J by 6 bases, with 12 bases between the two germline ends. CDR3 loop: CASTHGGDGYTF. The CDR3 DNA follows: TGTGCCAGCACCCACGGGGGAGATGGCTACACCTTC.

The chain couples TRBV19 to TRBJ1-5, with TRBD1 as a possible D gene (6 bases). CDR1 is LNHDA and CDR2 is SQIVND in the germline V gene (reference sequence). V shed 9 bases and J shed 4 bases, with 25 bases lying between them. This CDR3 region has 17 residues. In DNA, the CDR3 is TGTGCCAGCTCCAAACCGATGGGGGCCACAACTAATCAGCCCCAGCATTTT. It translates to CASSKPMGATTNQPQHF.